Listed below are T cell receptor beta chains from one sample, sequenced in a study of OX40 agonist ivuxolimab in advanced cancers. Some clones are missing from TCRdb's copy, which holds only in-frame ones; the method was immunoSEQ multiplex PCR. The sample records about 79,000 clones, around 92% being singletons. Sample: CD4+ or CD8+ T cells sorted from blood, taken in a trial of the OX40 agonist ivuxolimab. These TCRs come from an adult with an advanced solid tumor such as melanoma, head and neck, liver or kidney cancer. Both conserved end residues are part of each CDR3.

v_call: TRBV6-6; cdr3_aa: CASTQGYDHNEQFF
v_call: TRBV7-2; cdr3_aa: CASSLVWDLQETQYF
v_call: TRBV7-2; cdr3_aa: CASSFNILAGTGELFF
v_call: TRBV27; cdr3_aa: CASSLPTPTGGNEQYF
v_call: TRBV12-1; cdr3_aa: CASSFLRDTEAFF
v_call: TRBV19; cdr3_aa: CASILSANTGELFF
v_call: TRBV19; cdr3_aa: CASSSFSRGYQPQHF
v_call: TRBV10-3; cdr3_aa: CAITPGQGARNTEAFF
v_call: TRBV7-9; cdr3_aa: CASSLDGAYHGYTF
v_call: TRBV28; cdr3_aa: CASSTTRRGSQYF
v_call: TRBV28; cdr3_aa: CATRPASTYTQYF
v_call: TRBV15; cdr3_aa: CATSREPLGGAQFF
v_call: TRBV18; cdr3_aa: CASSPLAGVDNEQFF
v_call: TRBV4-3; cdr3_aa: CASSQDRMNTEAFF
v_call: TRBV7-3; cdr3_aa: CASSLSTGSTDTQYF
v_call: TRBV27; cdr3_aa: CASQAGAYNEQFF
v_call: TRBV21-1; cdr3_aa: CASSKPVPSGYTF
v_call: TRBV25-1; cdr3_aa: CASSEAAKNIQYF
v_call: TRBV18; cdr3_aa: CASSKDSWGEAFF
v_call: TRBV7-3; cdr3_aa: CASSSGLAGADTQYF
v_call: TRBV5-1; cdr3_aa: CASSLGRNPHEQYF
v_call: TRBV19; cdr3_aa: CASSIRDSTDTQYF
v_call: TRBV6-4; cdr3_aa: CASSLEGGYGYTF
v_call: TRBV19; cdr3_aa: CASSILAGNYEQYF
v_call: TRBV5-1; cdr3_aa: CASSSGRDPRIAELFF
v_call: TRBV7-9; cdr3_aa: CASSLLSGSGGPGNEQFF
v_call: TRBV4-2; cdr3_aa: CASSLEASVDGYTF
v_call: TRBV7-6; cdr3_aa: CASSSGAPQGGGDTQYF
v_call: TRBV14; cdr3_aa: CASSPSGRGATEAFF
v_call: TRBV5-1; cdr3_aa: CASSPNNYEQYF
v_call: TRBV28; cdr3_aa: CASIFGAGRWTEAFF
v_call: TRBV11-3; cdr3_aa: CASSLASGTTNEQFF
v_call: TRBV30; cdr3_aa: CAWSPAKAQYF
v_call: TRBV29-1; cdr3_aa: CSVEDRLAGNSYNEQFF
v_call: TRBV10-2; cdr3_aa: CASSYGTDYGYTF
v_call: TRBV5-1; cdr3_aa: CASSSKTDTGELFF
v_call: TRBV6-1; cdr3_aa: CARRAPGQGAGGYTF
v_call: TRBV7-8; cdr3_aa: CASSLGQLVEPQHF
v_call: TRBV5-1; cdr3_aa: CASVEGTGNFYEQYF
v_call: TRBV27; cdr3_aa: CASSLRGNTGELFF
v_call: TRBV19; cdr3_aa: CASSSQAGDYEQYF
v_call: TRBV6-5; cdr3_aa: CASSNLSGNTIYF
v_call: TRBV5-1; cdr3_aa: CASSLVPGTGNTIYF
v_call: TRBV7-2; cdr3_aa: CASSSKAGGPDSYEQYF
v_call: TRBV30; cdr3_aa: CAWSGQGGPRGYTF
v_call: TRBV5-4; cdr3_aa: CASSLLGKDTGELFF
v_call: TRBV9; cdr3_aa: CASSVETLGRGTHSEQFF
v_call: TRBV9; cdr3_aa: CASSSPEGPNEKLFF
v_call: TRBV19; cdr3_aa: CASSIHQITDTQYF
v_call: TRBV7-9; cdr3_aa: CASSLGTASYEQYF
v_call: TRBV5-4; cdr3_aa: CASSQGGSAAQETQYF
v_call: TRBV7-8; cdr3_aa: CASSPYGGRSTNEKLFF
v_call: TRBV10-3; cdr3_aa: CAISDPGLAGLNHNEQFF